Below, 21 T cell receptor beta chains from the same sample are listed, as sequenced in a study of CD4 T cells in relation to SARS-CoV-2 and coronaviruses. The protocol was immunoSEQ multiplex PCR, while the TCRdb copy is restricted to in-frame clones and leaves out a portion. The sample lists 36,000 or so clones, about 80% occurring once. These receptors have no known antigen. Material for sequencing was memory CD4+ T cells from PBMCs, cultured in vitro. All receptors derive from an adult with COVID-19.

J is TRBJ2-3 and V is TRBV28, with 12 bases aligning to TRBD1. Trimming removed 9 bases from V and 4 bases from J; junction bases left unmatched: 5. The CDR3 is 14 amino acids. Germline assignment: CDR1 MDHEN and CDR2 SYDVKM. CDR3 DNA sequence: TGTGCCAGTTCCCGGGACAGGGGGCCAGATACGCAGTATTTT. It encodes CASSRDRGPDTQYF.

The J gene is TRBJ2-3, the V gene TRBV11-2, with D unclear. This CDR3 contains 14 residues. Germline CDR1 SGHAT, CDR2 FQNNGV. V was cut by 0 bases and J by 8 bases, with 12 bases left in between. CDR3 protein: CASSLEAHIGTQYF. DNA of the CDR3: TGTGCCAGCAGCTTAGAGGCGCACATTGGTACGCAGTATTTT.

V gene TRBV28 combines with J gene TRBJ2-2; 13 nucleotides match TRBD2. CDR3 length: 18 amino acids. Per germline, CDR1 MDHEN and CDR2 SYDVKM. The V gene end was trimmed by 5 bases and the J gene end by 4 bases; junction bases not matched to a gene: 10. The CDR3: CASSAFGLAGVSTGELFF. CDR3 bases: TGTGCCAGCAGTGCGTTTGGACTAGCGGGAGTGAGCACCGGGGAGCTGTTTTTT.

The rearrangement links TRBV5-4 to TRBJ2-7; D remains ambiguous. Germline CDR1 reads SGHNT; CDR2 reads YYREEE (reference sequence). Trimming stripped 0 bases from V and 0 bases from J, with 13 bases between. This CDR3 has 16 amino acids. DNA of the CDR3: TGTGCCAGCAGCTTGGGGGCCGTGACTGACTCCTACGAGCAGTACTTC. This codes for CASSLGAVTDSYEQYF.

The chain combines TRBV6-1 with TRBJ1-1, with D uncertain. There are 13 residues in the CDR3. CDR1 is MNHNS and CDR2 is SASEGT in the germline V gene. V lost 0 bases to trimming and J lost 9 bases, with 11 bases between them. CDR3 in amino acids: CASSEAMLSQAFF. Written as DNA, the CDR3 is TGTGCCAGCAGTGAAGCGATGTTATCCCAAGCTTTCTTT.

The chain links TRBV5-1 to TRBJ2-1; maybe TRBD1 (6 bases). CDR3 length equals 14 residues. V shed 4 bases and J shed 4 bases, with 12 bases lying between them. Germline CDR1 is SGHRS and CDR2 is YFSETQ. The CDR3 spells CASSAGTLYNEQFF. The CDR3 DNA follows: TGCGCCAGCAGCGCCGGGACACTTTACAATGAGCAGTTCTTC.

The V and J genes are TRBV28 and TRBJ2-2; D perhaps matches TRBD1 (6 bases). V was pared by 6 bases and J by 3 bases, with 11 bases between. Germline CDR1 and CDR2: MDHEN and SYDVKM. The CDR3 extends over 14 amino acids. In DNA form, the CDR3 reads TGTGCCAGCAGCACCGGGACATACACCGGGGAGCTGTTTTTT. It yields the protein CASSTGTYTGELFF.

This clone was observed a few times. The CDR3 DNA follows: TGTGCCAGCAGTGCTCTAGCGCCCGAGCAGTACTTC. This translates into CASSALAPEQYF. V is TRBV6-2 or TRBV6-3 and J is TRBJ2-7, with a tentative D call TRBD2 (6 bases). Germline lookup yields CDR1 MNHEY and CDR2 SVGEGT. This CDR3 spans 12 amino acids. The germline V and J ends were trimmed by 5 bases and 6 bases, with 11 bases remaining between them.

In this sample, this clone turned up once. The chain links TRBV5-5 to TRBJ2-7; 7 bases are shared with TRBD1. V lost 4 bases, J lost 3 bases, and 10 bases stayed unmatched. Per germline, CDR1 SGHKS and CDR2 YYEKEE (reference sequence). The CDR3 is made up of 15 amino acids. CDR3 region: CASSIRGDRVYEQYF. The CDR3, as DNA: TGTGCCAGCAGCATTAGAGGGGACAGAGTCTACGAGCAGTACTTC.

The chain carries TRBV5-8 and TRBJ1-1; D gene ambiguous. The CDR3 is 11 amino acids. V was clipped by 2 bases and J by 3 bases, with 2 bases between them. Germline V gene lookup returns CDR1 SGHTS and CDR2 YDEGEE. DNA of the CDR3: TGTGCCAGCAGCTTATACACTGAAGCTTTCTTT. Protein sequence: CASSLYTEAFF. Variable domain in full (rest from reference TRBV5-8 and TRBJ1-1): EAGVTQSPTHLIKTRGQQATLRCSPISGHTSVYWYQQALGLGLQFLLWYDEGEERNRGNFPPRFSGRQFPNYSSELNVNALELEDSALYLCASSLYTEAFFGQGTRLTVV.

This clone has a handful of counts. The chain carries TRBV10-3 and TRBJ1-6; D uncertain. There are 13 residues in the CDR3. Germline-derived CDR1 and CDR2 are ENHRY and SYGVKD. V lost 6 bases and J 7 bases, leaving 10 bases between the germline ends. In nucleotides, the CDR3 is TGTGCCATCAGGAGGGTTCAGAATTCACCCCTCCACTTT. It yields the protein CAIRRVQNSPLHF.

The chain couples TRBV6-6 to TRBJ2-7; possible D gene TRBD2, 7 bases. CDR1 is MNHNY and CDR2 is SVGAGI in the germline V gene (reference sequence). The CDR3 has 15 amino acids. The germline V and J ends were trimmed by 5 bases and 4 bases, with 18 bases remaining between them. CDR3 coding DNA: TGTGCCAGCAGTGGCGGGACACCCGGGGGGTACGAGCAGTACTTC. Protein product: CASSGGTPGGYEQYF.

V gene TRBV10-3 combines with J gene TRBJ1-2, with unresolved D. This CDR3 comprises 12 residues. Trimming removed 2 bases from V and 5 bases from J, with 6 bases in between. Germline V gives CDR1 ENHRY, CDR2 SYGVKD. The DNA for the CDR3 is TGTGCCATCAGTGAGGCAACTTATGGCTACACCTTC. Translating gives CAISEATYGYTF.

V and J are TRBV2 and TRBJ2-2; 10 bases are shared with TRBD2. Germline CDR1 reads SNHLY; CDR2 reads FYNNEI. The CDR3 totals 14 residues. Trimming cost V 10 bases and J 1 base; bases outside gene matches: 3. CDR3 sequence (DNA): TGTGCCACTAGACTAGCGGGGAACACCGGGGAGCTGTTTTTT. The encoded protein is CATRLAGNTGELFF.

The chain carries TRBV5-5 and TRBJ2-5, with D uncertain. V lost 4 bases and J 5 bases, leaving 12 bases between the germline ends. Per the germline V gene, CDR1 is SGHKS and CDR2 is YYEKEE (reference sequence). The CDR3 is 13 residues long. The CDR3 bases are TGTGCCAGCAGCGATGACACCTTGGAGACCCAGTACTTC. It is translated as CASSDDTLETQYF. Full variable domain (rest looked up from reference TRBV5-5 and TRBJ2-5): DAGVTQSPTHLIKTRGQQVTLRCSPISGHKSVSWYQQVLGQGPQFIFQYYEKEERGRGNFPDRFSARQFPNYSSELNVNALLLGDSALYLCASSDDTLETQYFGPGTRLLVL.

The rearrangement links TRBV6-1 to TRBJ2-7, with 10 bases identical to TRBD2. Germline V gives CDR1 MNHNS, CDR2 SASEGT. J lost 4 bases, V lost 3 bases, and 6 bases had no gene match. The CDR3 contains 15 residues. The CDR3 is CASSDASGSGYEQYF. CDR3 DNA: TGTGCCAGCAGTGACGCTAGCGGGAGTGGTTACGAGCAGTACTTC.

Only a few counts were recorded for this clone. V usage is TRBV6-6 and J usage is TRBJ1-5; D gene unclear. CDR1 and CDR2 (germline): MNHNY, SVGAGI (reference sequence). The CDR3 sequence is 13 residues long. Trimming took 0 bases from V and 6 from J, leaving 6 bases between them. CDR3 nucleotide sequence: TGTGCCAGCAGTTACTCCCAGAGTCAGCCCCAGCATTTT. Translated, it gives CASSYSQSQPQHF.

The chain combines TRBV5-1 with TRBJ2-3; TRBD2 might be the D (6 bases). The CDR3 length is 16 residues. CDR1 is SGHRS, CDR2 YFSETQ, per germline. Trimming cost V 0 bases and J 4 bases, with 15 bases left between them. The DNA for the CDR3 is TGCGCCAGCAGCTTGGCCGCAGGACTACCCCCAGATACGCAGTATTTT. Its translation is CASSLAAGLPPDTQYF.

V usage is TRBV30 and J usage is TRBJ1-3, with D possibly TRBD1 on 6 matching bases. The CDR3 covers 16 residues. Germline V gene lookup returns CDR1 GTSNPN and CDR2 SVGIG (reference sequence). V was clipped by 0 bases and J by 4 bases, with 16 bases between them. The CDR3 region is CAWSVEVGGTGNTIYF. The CDR3 DNA reads TGTGCCTGGAGTGTAGAGGTCGGGGGGACAGGAAACACCATATATTTT.

This clone was recorded once. An end of the junction does not agree with germline; a read error may underlie this. This CDR3 is also generated by other DNA sequences in the sample. This chain connects TRBV30 to TRBJ1-1; 8 positions match TRBD1. Germline-derived CDR1 and CDR2 are GTSNPN and SVGIG (reference sequence). The CDR3 length is 14 residues. CDR3 residues: CAWKKTGVATEAFF. Here the CDR3 DNA reads TGTGCCTGGAAAAAGACAGGGGTAGCCACTGAAGCTTTTTTT.

V usage is TRBV10-2 and J usage is TRBJ1-4; possible D gene TRBD1, 5 bases. Per the germline V gene, CDR1 is WSHSY and CDR2 is SAAADI. Trimming shortened V by 5 bases and J by 3 bases, and 10 bases separated the two germline ends. The CDR3 consists of 14 residues. The chain's CDR3 is CASSIWGSNEKLFF. CDR3 bases: TGCGCCAGCAGTATTTGGGGGTCTAATGAAAAACTGTTTTTT.